Here is one T cell receptor (beta chain) with its context. No cognate antigen has been identified for it. Per-nucleotide qualities are absent, and no much larger clonotype sits a single base away. These data are taken from a study of post-analysis software for immune sequencing data (dated by TCRdb to 2015 to 2017). Context from the whole study: The recorded disease courses included relapsing-remitting, secondary progressive and progressive-relapsing multiple sclerosis, and some patients had no subtype annotation. The patient repertoires were compared against fewer than twelve previously published healthy control repertoires obtained from donors aged roughly 6 to 25 years. A subset of samples was prepared in parallel using single-end sample barcoding, then pooled and co-amplified after Illumina adapter ligation.

Points the paper makes about the study in general: Direct clustering with F measure showed strong co-clustering of samples prepared in the same batch, prompting a batch-effect correction. Significantly lower normalized Chao1 diversity was found in multiple sclerosis patients than in controls, suggesting substantial peripheral T-cell clonal expansion. Four to six TRBV segments, including TRBV5-6, TRBV5-1 and TRBV20-1, were significantly more frequent in patients than controls. The control group was slightly older than the multiple sclerosis patient group.

V and J are truncated by 3 bases and 7 bases respectively, leaving an intervening sequence of 16 bases. Its CDR3 holds 15 amino acids, cysteine through phenylalanine. Solely the CDR3 DNA is kept, with 45 bases framed from the first base. CDR1 and CDR2, per the germline V gene, are MGHDK and SYGVNS. The library was prepared using PCR. The reads were generated on an Illumina HiSeq 2500. To reduce PCR and sequencing biases, unique molecular identifiers were built into the TCR beta cDNA libraries. Per 1 to 10 million input T cells, around 500,000 cDNA molecules were obtained, such that each molecule approximated one T cell. The same protocol used for the earlier healthy control dataset was applied to prepare and sequence the patient libraries. Within a given batch, samples were prepared together, multiplexed and sequenced on the same HiSeq lane. The study's own analysis went as follows. MIGEC was used to process the raw barcoded reads, and molecular identifier groups with only a single read were discarded before consensus assembly and CDR3 extraction. VDJtools was used for post-analysis of the clonotype tables, and diversity was normalized by down-sampling every dataset to the size of the smallest sample. Repertoire overlap clustering matched CDR3 amino acid but not nucleotide sequences to correct batch-related cross-sample contamination. The public reads were reanalyzed by TCRdb: fastp trimming at Q25, MiXCR alignment, in-frame beta chains only. CDR3 protein duplicates are merged, each entry listing the most common genes and DNA. For this entry, the V and J calls and clone size follow TCRdb and not the study's own pipeline. Within this sample are 600,000 to 700,000 distinct CDR3 sequences, with roughly three fifths of them counted one time only. Approximately 11% of the sample goes to the ten largest clones.

To demonstrate the VDJtools post-analysis software, the study profiled TCR beta repertoires from the peripheral blood of about a dozen young patients with multiple sclerosis. Multiple sclerosis patients were children and adolescents aged about 6 to 16 years. The sample taken for sequencing was blood. The chain was built from TRBV25-1 and TRBJ2-1, with no reliable assignment of the D segment. This TCR derives from a girl aged 2-10 years with multiple sclerosis. The DNA sequence reads TGTGCCAGCAGTGAGAAGAGACTCAGTGGGAATGAGCAGTTCTTC. This gives the protein CASSEKRLSGNEQFF.